Listed here is a single TCR beta chain. No antigen is known for it. The data were obtained in a study of CD8 T cells in ankylosing spondylitis. Study-wide points: Roughly eight highly homologous variants made up a TCR beta motif that seemed to typify ankylosing spondylitis blood.

TCRdb itself ran the 5' RACE reads through MiXCR, one entry per CDR3 protein. The sample shows about 450,000 distinct CDR3 sequences, 25% to 30% of them seen only once. This CDR3 is 18 amino acids long. Trimming at V came to 5 bases and at J to 2 bases, leaving 10 bases not matched to a gene. This sequence originates from a male donor with ankylosing spondylitis. The sequenced sample consisted of blood, either unsorted or a sorted T cell fraction (not recorded which). The V call is TRBV12-3 or TRBV12-4, the J call TRBJ1-5, with 12 bases aligning to TRBD1. This CDR3 is CASSPGGDRGLGNQPQHF. The CDR3 nucleotides are TGTGCCAGCAGTCCCGGGGGGGACAGGGGGCTGGGCAATCAGCCCCAGCATTTT.